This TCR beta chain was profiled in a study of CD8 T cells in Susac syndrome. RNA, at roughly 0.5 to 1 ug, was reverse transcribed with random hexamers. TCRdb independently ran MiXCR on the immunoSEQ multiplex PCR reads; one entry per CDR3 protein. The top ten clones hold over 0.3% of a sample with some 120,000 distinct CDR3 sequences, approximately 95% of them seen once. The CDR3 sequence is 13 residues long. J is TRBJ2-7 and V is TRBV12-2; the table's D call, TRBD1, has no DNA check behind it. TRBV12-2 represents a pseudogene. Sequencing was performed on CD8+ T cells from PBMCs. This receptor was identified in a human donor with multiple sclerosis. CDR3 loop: CASRPGHPYEQYF. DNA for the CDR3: TGTGCAAGTCGCCCGGGACACCCTTACGAGCAGTACTTC.